This T cell receptor (beta chain) was identified in a study of early T cells in non-severe SARS-CoV-2 infection. The CDR3 contains 16 residues. Germline V gives CDR1 DFQATT, CDR2 SNEGSKA (reference sequence). The V gene lost 3 bases and the J gene lost 4 bases, with 16 bases spanning the gap. This clonotype appeared many times. The library protocol tagged individual cDNA molecules with unique molecular identifiers. MiXCR, applied by TCRdb to the 5' RACE reads, yields one record per CDR3 protein. The sample lists around 82,000 distinct CDR3 sequences; roughly 10% were seen once. The chain recombines TRBV20-1 with TRBJ2-6; tentative D call: TRBD2 (6 bases). The sequence came from an adult who was a healthcare worker with PCR-confirmed SARS-CoV-2 infection or an uninfected control (not recorded which). Sequenced input: whole blood. DNA for the CDR3: TGCAGTGCTAGCCCCGAGGCGGGGACCGGGGCCAACGTCCTGACTTTC. Amino acid sequence: CSASPEAGTGANVLTF.